This TCR beta chain was documented in a study of a mutant IDH1 vaccine in newly diagnosed glioma. Overall study context: Patients had received radiotherapy, temozolomide, or both previously, most receiving both. Whole-study findings and limits: Vaccination elicited immune responses in approximately 93% of patients.

Described time point: week 47, end of study. Vaccine doses each comprised 300 ug of mutant IDH1 20-mer peptide, with topical imiquimod. Patients received eight vaccinations in weeks 1, 3, 5, 7, 11, 15, 19, 23. Each donor presented with a new WHO grade 3 or 4 astrocytoma that tested IDH1-mutant and showed ATRX loss. For this clone: Its antigen remains unidentified.

With 4 bases removed from V and 1 base from J, the gap between germline ends came to 10 bases. The germline CDR1 and CDR2 sequences are SGHDN and FVKESK. The CDR3 is made up of 14 amino acids. Generated by immunoSEQ multiplex PCR, the TCRdb table keeps only in-frame clones and is missing some. Among around 94,000 clones listed, just under 90% were seen once. The TCR originated in a woman aged 50 to 60 with glioma. Material: PBMCs, obtained from a glioma patient whose treatment included an IDH1 peptide vaccine. The V and J genes are TRBV14 and TRBJ1-2; tentative D call: TRBD1 (6 bases). The chain's CDR3 is CASSPGTLNYGYTF. DNA for the CDR3: TGTGCCAGCAGCCCCGGGACACTTAACTATGGCTACACCTTC.